The 26 T cell receptor beta chains below all came from one sample that was sequenced in a study of T cell responses to AZD1222 COVID-19 vaccine. Generated by immunoSEQ multiplex PCR, the TCRdb table keeps only in-frame clones and is missing some. The table has 73,000 or so clones, 88% seen once; the top ten hold around 21%. Specimen: peripheral blood, collected on day 0 of AZD1222 vaccination. The source of these receptors is an adult in good health.

This clone was found once. The chain carries TRBV5-1 and TRBJ1-2; maybe TRBD1 (5 bases). The V and J ends lost 1 base and 6 bases respectively, with 10 bases between them. This CDR3 is 13 amino acids long. Germline V gene data show CDR1 as SGHRS and CDR2 as YFSETQ. The CDR3 DNA reads as TGCGCCAGCAGCTTGTTAGGGGATCATGGCTACACCTTC. This translates into CASSLLGDHGYTF.

This clone was seen once. The chain uses TRBV28 and TRBJ2-2; no clear D. The CDR3 totals 13 residues. Germline V gene data show CDR1 as MDHEN and CDR2 as SYDVKM. Trimming took 3 bases from V and 1 from J, leaving 3 bases between them. The CDR3 protein is CASSFRNTGELFF. In DNA form, the CDR3 reads TGTGCCAGCAGTTTCCGGAACACCGGGGAGCTGTTTTTT. The whole variable domain, remainder taken from reference TRBV28 and TRBJ2-2, is DVKVTQSSRYLVKRTGEKVFLECVQDMDHENMFWYRQDPGLGLRLIYFSYDVKMKEKGDIPEGYSVSREKKERFSLILESASTNQTSMYLCASSFRNTGELFFGEGSRLTVL.

The chain is built from TRBV6-5 and TRBJ1-2, with a possible D match to TRBD1 (5 bases). The CDR3 loop spans 13 amino acids. Trimming stripped 5 bases from V and 2 bases from J, with 9 bases between. Germline CDR1 is MNHEY and CDR2 is SVGAGI. The CDR3 here is CASSRDGNYGYTF. In nucleotides, the CDR3 is TGTGCCAGCAGTCGGGACGGAAACTATGGCTACACCTTC.

This clone was picked up many times. The CDR3 region is CASSPTVDSNQPQHF. In nucleotides, the CDR3 is TGTGCCAGCTCACCGACAGTGGATAGCAATCAGCCCCAGCATTTT. The V call is TRBV18, the J call TRBJ1-5, with D perhaps TRBD1 (5 bases). The V end was cut by 3 bases, the J end by 0 bases, with 9 bases between. The CDR3 runs 15 residues. In germline, CDR1 is KGHSH, CDR2 LQKENI.

V and J are TRBV30 and TRBJ1-1; D perhaps matches TRBD1 (5 bases). The CDR3 loop spans 11 amino acids. Per germline, CDR1 GTSNPN and CDR2 SVGIG (reference sequence). The V end was cut by 8 bases, the J end by 2 bases, with 9 bases between. The DNA of the CDR3 is TGTGCCCAGGGAAGAAACACTGAAGCTTTCTTT. This codes for CAQGRNTEAFF.

This chain joins TRBV19 and TRBJ2-3; 10 nucleotides agree with TRBD2. The CDR3 extends over 19 amino acids. Germline assignment: CDR1 LNHDA and CDR2 SQIVND (reference sequence). V dropped 6 bases and J dropped 0; count of bases not matched to a gene: 15. CDR3 amino acids: CASSPGLANAYTSTDTQYF. The CDR3 DNA reads as TGTGCCAGTAGCCCGGGACTAGCGAATGCCTATACTAGCACAGATACGCAGTATTTT.

This sequence joins TRBV18 and TRBJ1-1; D gene unclear. The V end was cut by 6 bases, the J end by 3 bases, with 11 bases between. Germline values: CDR1 KGHSH, CDR2 LQKENI. This CDR3 comprises 13 residues. In nucleotides, the CDR3 is TGTGCCAGCTCCCCCATCAAGGACACTGAAGCTTTCTTT. Protein sequence: CASSPIKDTEAFF. Based on the CDR3 plus reference TRBV18 and TRBJ1-1, the full variable domain is NAGVMQNPRHLVRRRGQEARLRCSPMKGHSHVYWYRQLPEEGLKFMVYLQKENIIDESGMPKERFSAEFPKEGPSILRIQQVVRGDSAAYFCASSPIKDTEAFFGQGTRLTVV.

V usage is TRBV13 and J usage is TRBJ2-1, with 11 bases lining up with TRBD2. The CDR3 totals 15 residues. Germline loops: CDR1 PRHDT, CDR2 FYEKMQ (reference sequence). J gave up 7 bases and V 5 bases, and 7 bases lay outside the gene matches. CDR3 DNA sequence: TGTGCCAGCAGCCTACGACTAGCGGGATTAAATGAGCAGTTCTTC. Protein: CASSLRLAGLNEQFF.

V usage is TRBV5-1 and J usage is TRBJ2-1; D is uncertain. This CDR3 comprises 15 residues. From germline, CDR1 is SGHRS and CDR2 YFSETQ. The germline V and J ends were trimmed by 1 base and 4 bases, with 12 bases remaining between them. CDR3 bases: TGCGCCAGCAGCTTGACTGGGCCGAGATACAATGAGCAGTTCTTC. It yields the protein CASSLTGPRYNEQFF.

This chain joins TRBV13 and TRBJ1-6; D perhaps matches TRBD1 (5 bases). The length of the CDR3 is 14 residues. V lost 5 bases and J 12 bases, leaving 17 bases between the germline ends. Per the germline V gene, CDR1 is PRHDT and CDR2 is FYEKMQ (reference sequence). This chain's CDR3 is CASSPNRGSEPLHF. The DNA of the CDR3 is TGTGCCAGCAGCCCGAACCGGGGGTCAGAACCCCTCCACTTT.

The rearrangement uses TRBV29-1 and TRBJ1-1; 8 nucleotides line up with TRBD1. CDR3 size: 16 residues. Germline V gives CDR1 SQVTM, CDR2 ANQGSEA. The trim removed 7 bases at V and 4 bases at J, leaving 17 bases unmatched. Here the CDR3 reads CSAIQGTGGVGTEAFF. CDR3 DNA: TGCAGCGCCATTCAGGGGACAGGTGGCGTCGGCACTGAAGCTTTCTTT.

This clone was picked up one time. The chain links TRBV5-1 to TRBJ1-2; 9 bases agree with TRBD1. CDR1 SGHRS and CDR2 YFSETQ come from the germline V gene. The CDR3 is made up of 12 amino acids. V was pared by 7 bases and J by 4 bases, with 2 bases of the junction left unmatched. As DNA, the CDR3 is TGCGCCAGCGGGACAGGGACCTATGGCTACACCTTC. Protein: CASGTGTYGYTF.

The CDR3: CASRHSSGANVLTF. The CDR3 region has the DNA TGCGCCAGCAGACACTCCTCTGGGGCCAACGTCCTGACTTTC. The chain employs TRBV5-1 and TRBJ2-6; D not resolved. Germline V lookup: CDR1 SGHRS, CDR2 YFSETQ. This CDR3 is built from 14 residues. The V end was cut by 5 bases, the J end by 0 bases, with 6 bases between.

The V call is TRBV18, the J call TRBJ1-1, with TRBD1 identical over 9 bases. This CDR3 is built from 20 residues. V dropped 1 base and J dropped 2; count of bases not matched to a gene: 17. Germline lookup yields CDR1 KGHSH and CDR2 LQKENI. The CDR3 sequence: CASSPLGTGRLNSFNTEAFF. The CDR3 DNA follows: TGTGCCAGCTCACCACTAGGGACAGGGAGATTAAATTCCTTTAACACTGAAGCTTTCTTT.

The rearrangement joins TRBV5-1 to TRBJ1-2; possible D gene TRBD1, 5 bases. Germline V gene data show CDR1 as SGHRS and CDR2 as YFSETQ. The V end lost 0 bases, the J end lost 4 bases, and 10 bases lay between the germline ends. CDR3 length: 14 amino acids. The chain's CDR3 is CASSLGQSSYGYTF. CDR3 in DNA: TGCGCCAGCAGCTTGGGACAGAGTAGCTATGGCTACACCTTC.

This clone has just one count. The chain's CDR3 is CASSRDRNTEAFF. The CDR3 bases are TGTGCCAGCTCCCGGGACCGAAACACTGAAGCTTTCTTT. V is TRBV18 and J is TRBJ1-1, with TRBD1 as a possible D gene (5 bases). Deletions cut 6 bases from V and 2 bases from J, with 10 bases between. The germline CDR1 and CDR2 sequences are KGHSH and LQKENI. The CDR3 totals 13 residues.

This clone was detected a few times. The chain uses TRBV29-1 and TRBJ1-5; D may be TRBD1 (6 bases). Per germline, CDR1 SQVTM and CDR2 ANQGSEA. The CDR3 runs to 13 residues. Trimming took 7 bases from V and 3 from J, leaving 13 bases between them. CDR3 protein: CSGQVELNQPQHF. The CDR3 DNA sequence: TGCAGCGGACAGGTGGAGCTCAATCAGCCCCAGCATTTT.

This clone was seen only once. J is TRBJ1-2 and V is TRBV27; 8 nucleotides align to TRBD1. CDR1 and CDR2 from the germline V gene are MNHEY and SMNVEV (reference sequence). This CDR3 has 14 amino acids. Trimming took 6 bases from V and 0 from J; bases not matched to a gene: 3. Written as DNA, the CDR3 is TGTGCCAGCAGAAGGGGACAGGCTAACTATGGCTACACCTTC. This encodes CASRRGQANYGYTF.

The CDR3 reads CAWEGTDVGYEQFF. CDR3 in DNA: TGTGCCTGGGAAGGGACAGATGTAGGCTATGAGCAGTTCTTC. This rearrangement joins TRBV30 to TRBJ2-1; TRBD1 matches 7 bases. Germline V lookup: CDR1 GTSNPN, CDR2 SVGIG (reference sequence). This CDR3 contains 14 residues. V gave up 5 bases and J gave up 8 bases; unmatched junction bases: 12.

This clone has only one observation. This sequence joins TRBV21-1 and TRBJ2-7; whether TRBD2, the table's D call, matches the DNA was not checked. TRBV21-1 represents a pseudogene. The CDR3 has 18 amino acids. CDR3 in amino acids: CASSQGLEIHGLTYEQYF. The CDR3 DNA reads as TGTGCCAGCAGCCAGGGACTTGAAATCCATGGGCTAACCTACGAGCAGTACTTC.

The CDR3 region is CATSRGNTMNTEAFF. CDR3 nucleotide sequence: TGTGCCACCAGCAGGGGGAACACCATGAACACTGAAGCTTTCTTT. J is TRBJ1-1 and V is TRBV15; no reliable D call. The V end was cut by 3 bases, the J end by 0 bases, with 11 bases between. CDR3 length equals 15 residues. From germline, CDR1 is LNHNV and CDR2 YYDKDF (reference sequence).

CDR3 in DNA: TGTGCCAGCAGCCCCGACAGGGAAGATTACGAGCAGTACTTC. This translates into CASSPDREDYEQYF. V is TRBV7-2 and J is TRBJ2-7; 7 bases agree with TRBD1. After removal of 5 bases from V and 4 bases from J, the junction contained 8 bases not matched to a gene. Germline V gene lookup returns CDR1 SGHTA and CDR2 FQGNSA. CDR3 size: 14 residues. The complete variable domain, with remaining parts taken from reference TRBV7-2 and TRBJ2-7, reads GAGVSQSPSNKVTEKGKDVELRCDPISGHTALYWYRQSLGQGLEFLIYFQGNSAPDKSGLPSDRFSAERTGGSVSTLTIQRTQQEDSAVYLCASSPDREDYEQYFGPGTRLTVT.

The V and J genes are TRBV27 and TRBJ2-1; 13 bases match TRBD2. The CDR3 totals 17 residues. The germline gives CDR1 MNHEY, CDR2 SMNVEV (reference sequence). V shed 5 bases, J shed 2 bases, and the junction held 6 bases outside the gene matches. The CDR3 DNA follows: TGTGCCAGCAGTACCCTGACTAGCGGGGGGCCCTACAATGAGCAGTTCTTC. Translation: CASSTLTSGGPYNEQFF.

This clone has only one observation. The CDR3 loop reads CASSHGRSNQPQHF. The CDR3 region has the DNA TGTGCCAGCAGCCACGGGCGTAGCAATCAGCCCCAGCATTTT. The chain is built from TRBV3-1 (or the pseudogene TRBV3-2) and TRBJ1-5; no clear D gene. V was cut by 3 bases and J by 0 bases, with 6 bases left in between. Germline V gene lookup returns CDR1 LGHDT and CDR2 YNNKEL (reference sequence). CDR3 length: 14 residues.

V is TRBV13 and J is TRBJ2-1; 10 bases are a match to TRBD2. Trimming took 2 bases from V and 8 from J; bases not matched to a gene: 3. The germline V gene has CDR1 PRHDT and CDR2 FYEKMQ (reference sequence). The CDR3 extends over 14 amino acids. DNA of the CDR3: TGTGCCAGCAGCTTATTCCTAGCGGGAGATGAGCAGTTCTTC. It specifies CASSLFLAGDEQFF.

CDR3 nucleotides: TGTGCCAGCACCTCAGGGGTGGGTTACGAGCAGTACTTC. Encoded protein: CASTSGVGYEQYF. The chain combines TRBV7-9 with TRBJ2-7, with a weak D call TRBD1 (6 bases). The length of the CDR3 is 13 residues. The V gene's germline CDR1 is SEHNR and CDR2 FQNEAQ (reference sequence). The V end lost 7 bases, the J end lost 4 bases, and 14 bases lay between the germline ends.